The 14 T cell receptor beta chains presented below share a single source sample, sequenced in a study of blood T cell repertoires in COVID-19. TCRdb's copy holds only in-frame clones and misses some; the assay was immunoSEQ multiplex PCR. In the table there are hundreds of thousands of clones, around nine tenths of which are singletons. Sequenced: PBMCs or T cells enriched from blood (not recorded which). The receptors derive from a woman aged 18 to 35 who had been exposed to COVID-19.

The V call is TRBV28, the J call TRBJ2-7; no definite D call. CDR1 is MDHEN and CDR2 is SYDVKM in the germline V gene. V lost 5 bases, J lost 2 bases, and 10 bases lay in between. The CDR3 covers 13 residues. This chain's CDR3 is CASSTRLPYEQYF. CDR3 DNA sequence: TGTGCCAGCAGTACCCGACTTCCCTACGAGCAGTACTTC.

In this sample, this clone turned up once. The rearrangement joins TRBV5-1 to TRBJ2-7; D remains ambiguous. There are 13 residues in the CDR3. Germline V CDR1 and CDR2: SGHRS, YFSETQ. Trimming shortened V by 3 bases and J by 1 base, and 8 bases separated the two germline ends. DNA for the CDR3: TGCGCCAGCAGCTCAACAGATTCCTACGAGCAGTACTTC. This translates into CASSSTDSYEQYF.

V gene TRBV5-1 combines with J gene TRBJ2-1; D is perhaps TRBD1 (6 bases). Germline V CDR1 and CDR2: SGHRS, YFSETQ. The CDR3 is 14 amino acids. Trimming pared 4 bases from V and 2 bases from J, leaving 10 bases between. In DNA, the CDR3 is TGCGCCAGCAGCGGGGCAGGGGCCTACAATGAGCAGTTCTTC. Protein: CASSGAGAYNEQFF.

This sequence joins TRBV20-1 and TRBJ1-5; D remains ambiguous. V dropped 3 bases and J dropped 0 bases, with 12 bases sitting between them. The CDR3 length is 15 residues. Per the germline V gene, CDR1 is DFQATT and CDR2 is SNEGSKA (reference sequence). The CDR3 sequence: CSASWRDLSNQPQHF. In nucleotides, the CDR3 is TGCAGTGCTAGTTGGAGGGATCTTAGCAATCAGCCCCAGCATTTT.

The CDR3 DNA reads TGTGCCAGCAGCGTAGGGTCAGGCCACTACAATGAGCAGTTCTTC. Protein sequence: CASSVGSGHYNEQFF. The rearrangement joins TRBV9 to TRBJ2-1; D is uncertain. The germline V gene encodes CDR1 SGDLS and CDR2 YYNGEE. The CDR3 spans 15 residues. Trimming removed 0 bases from V and 3 bases from J, with 10 bases in between.

The genes are TRBV6-5 and TRBJ1-6; 8 bases fit TRBD1. The germline V gene encodes CDR1 MNHEY and CDR2 SVGAGI. Trimming removed 0 bases from V and 9 bases from J; junction bases left unmatched: 7. CDR3 size: 16 residues. As DNA, the CDR3 is TGTGCCAGCAGTTACTCGTCGGCAGGGGGCAGTTCACCCCTCCACTTT. This translates into CASSYSSAGGSSPLHF.

J is TRBJ1-2 and V is TRBV6-5; D gene uncertain. Trimming took off 7 bases at V and 1 base at J, with 13 bases between the two ends. The CDR3 has 14 residues. CDR1 is MNHEY, CDR2 SVGAGI, per germline. The CDR3 region is CASILSGINYGYTF. The DNA for the CDR3 is TGTGCCAGCATTCTATCGGGAATTAACTATGGCTACACCTTC.

V gene TRBV19 combines with J gene TRBJ2-1, with TRBD2 identical over 10 bases. Germline V gene lookup returns CDR1 LNHDA and CDR2 SQIVND (reference sequence). J was trimmed by 6 bases and V by 7 bases; bases with no gene match: 15. This CDR3 comprises 17 residues. For the CDR3, the DNA is TGTGCCAGTACCCAAATCGAGGCTAGCGGGAGCAGCAATGAGCAGTTCTTC. It codes for CASTQIEASGSSNEQFF.

DNA of the CDR3: TGTGCCAGCAGATCCCCCGGGACAGATGAGCAGTTCTTC. Encoded protein: CASRSPGTDEQFF. The chain joins TRBV7-3 to TRBJ2-1; 7 nucleotides agree with TRBD1. CDR3 length equals 13 residues. The germline V gene has CDR1 SGHTA and CDR2 FQGTGA. The V and J ends lost 6 bases and 8 bases, in that order; junction bases with no gene match: 7.

In its sample, this clone was seen a few times. The chain uses TRBV7-2 and TRBJ1-1; 9 positions match TRBD1. V dropped 7 bases and J dropped 1; count of bases not matched to a gene: 4. CDR3 length: 14 amino acids. Germline-derived CDR1 and CDR2 are SGHTA and FQGNSA. The CDR3 DNA reads TGTGCCAGCATCCCGGGACAGGGGAACACTGAAGCTTTCTTT. Amino acid sequence: CASIPGQGNTEAFF. The full variable domain, its missing parts supplied by reference TRBV7-2 and TRBJ1-1, is GAGVSQSPSNKVTEKGKDVELRCDPISGHTALYWYRQSLGQGLEFLIYFQGNSAPDKSGLPSDRFSAERTGGSVSTLTIQRTQQEDSAVYLCASIPGQGNTEAFFGQGTRLTVV.

This chain connects TRBV27 to TRBJ2-7; 9 nucleotides line up with TRBD1. The CDR3 covers 12 residues. The ends lost 11 bases at V and 1 base at J; junction bases unmatched: 3. Per germline, CDR1 MNHEY and CDR2 SMNVEV (reference sequence). In DNA, the CDR3 is TGTGCCGTTGGGACAGGGTCCTACGAGCAGTACTTC. It codes for CAVGTGSYEQYF.

The rearrangement links TRBV28 to TRBJ1-3, with 9 nucleotides matching TRBD1. The trim removed 3 bases at V and 0 bases at J, leaving 9 bases unmatched. This CDR3 is 18 amino acids long. Germline V gives CDR1 MDHEN, CDR2 SYDVKM. CDR3: CASSFGTGRPGSGNTIYF. The CDR3 nucleotides read TGTGCCAGCAGTTTTGGGACAGGGCGCCCCGGCTCTGGAAACACCATATATTTT.

The J gene is TRBJ1-3, the V gene TRBV3-1 (or the pseudogene TRBV3-2); D is possibly TRBD1 (6 bases). The CDR3 has 14 residues. V lost 3 bases, J lost 2 bases, and 8 bases lay in between. The germline V gene encodes CDR1 LGHDT and CDR2 YNNKEL (reference sequence). The CDR3 DNA is TGTGCCAGCAGCCAGGGGGCCCCTGGAAACACCATATATTTT. This translates into CASSQGAPGNTIYF.

CDR3 region: CASSSTIGGDGNSPLHF. The CDR3 DNA follows: TGTGCCAGCAGCTCCACTATCGGGGGTGACGGCAATTCACCCCTCCACTTT. The chain links TRBV5-6 to TRBJ1-6; D is perhaps TRBD1 (5 bases). Germline CDR1 SGHDT, CDR2 YYEEEE. The CDR3 extends over 17 amino acids. Trimming shortened V by 3 bases and J by 7 bases, and 20 bases separated the two germline ends.